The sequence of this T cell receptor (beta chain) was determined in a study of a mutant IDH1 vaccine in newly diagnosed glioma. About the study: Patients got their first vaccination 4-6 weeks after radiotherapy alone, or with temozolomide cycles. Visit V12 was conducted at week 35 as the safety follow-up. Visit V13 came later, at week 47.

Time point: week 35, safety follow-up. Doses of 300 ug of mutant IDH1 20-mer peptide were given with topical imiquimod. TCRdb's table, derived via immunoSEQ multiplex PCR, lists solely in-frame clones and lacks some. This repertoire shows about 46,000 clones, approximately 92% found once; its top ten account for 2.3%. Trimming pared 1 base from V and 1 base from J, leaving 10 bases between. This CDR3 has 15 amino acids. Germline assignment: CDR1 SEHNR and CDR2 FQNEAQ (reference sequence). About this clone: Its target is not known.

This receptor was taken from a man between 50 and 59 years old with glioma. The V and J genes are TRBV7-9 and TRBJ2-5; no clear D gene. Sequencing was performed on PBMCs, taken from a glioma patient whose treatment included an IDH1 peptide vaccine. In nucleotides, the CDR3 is TGTGCCAGCAGCTTAGAAGGTTTGCTCCAAGAGACCCAGTACTTC. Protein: CASSLEGLLQETQYF.